Below are 11 T cell receptor beta chains sequenced from a single sample in a study of blood T cells in healthy people across ages. With a J-beta primer mix and a sample-barcoded 5' primer, a second PCR ran roughly 7 to 11 cycles. In TCRdb, the 5' RACE reads were re-called with MiXCR into one record per CDR3 protein. The profile shows about 800,000 distinct CDR3 sequences, 20% to 30% of them singletons. The sample was also reused in another study, on T cells of mothers and their children.

Sequencing input: blood. These receptor sequences come from a boy under 18 in good health.

The J gene is TRBJ2-3, the V gene TRBV7-9, with TRBD2 matching over 11 bases. CDR3 length: 17 amino acids. Per germline, CDR1 SEHNR and CDR2 FQNEAQ (reference sequence). With 5 bases clipped from V and 3 bases from J, the junction kept 10 bases outside the gene matches. Here the CDR3 reads CASSTLVAGGETDTQYF. CDR3 DNA: TGTGCCAGCAGCACCCTGGTAGCGGGAGGGGAGACAGATACGCAGTATTTT. Full variable domain (outside the CDR3, taken from reference TRBV7-9 and TRBJ2-3): DTGVSQNPRHKITKRGQNVTFRCDPISEHNRLYWYRQTLGQGPEFLTYFQNEAQLEKSRLLSDRFSAERPKGSFSTLEIQRTEQGDSAMYLCASSTLVAGGETDTQYFGPGTRLTVL.

The table lists this clonotype with a few counts. V gene TRBV20-1 combines with J gene TRBJ2-7, with TRBD1 matching 9 bases. Unmatched junction bases numbered 6, after V lost 6 bases and J lost 3 bases. This CDR3 is built from 13 residues. The germline V gene encodes CDR1 DFQATT and CDR2 SNEGSKA (reference sequence). The CDR3 reads CSAWDRDGYEQYF. DNA for the CDR3: TGCAGTGCCTGGGACAGGGATGGCTACGAGCAGTACTTC.

This clonotype was seen more than once but under ten times. The chain links TRBV6-6 to TRBJ2-4; 9 bases line up with TRBD1. Germline CDR1 is MNHNY and CDR2 is SVGAGI (reference sequence). J was trimmed by 7 bases and V by 5 bases; bases with no gene match: 9. The CDR3 consists of 15 residues. The CDR3 DNA reads as TGTGCCAGCAGTCAAGGACAGGGGATCGAGAACATTCAGTACTTC. Its translation: CASSQGQGIENIQYF.

This clonotype was counted a few times. The chain has TRBV28 and TRBJ1-4; D perhaps matches TRBD1 (5 bases). The CDR3 extends over 15 amino acids. Trimming removed 5 bases from V and 7 bases from J, with 17 bases in between. Germline-derived CDR1 and CDR2 are MDHEN and SYDVKM. CDR3 amino acids: CASSRQTGTREKLFF. Here the CDR3 DNA reads TGTGCCAGCAGTCGACAGACGGGCACTCGTGAAAAACTGTTTTTT.

This rearrangement joins TRBV30 to TRBJ2-5, with D possibly being TRBD2 (6 bases). From germline, CDR1 is GTSNPN and CDR2 SVGIG (reference sequence). V lost 2 bases, J lost 5 bases, and 12 bases lay in between. This CDR3 spans 13 amino acids. The CDR3 loop is CAWSSRGGETQYF. The CDR3 DNA sequence: TGTGCCTGGAGTTCGCGGGGAGGTGAGACCCAGTACTTC. The full variable domain, its missing parts supplied by reference TRBV30 and TRBJ2-5, is SQTIHQWPATLVQPVGSPLSLECTVEGTSNPNLYWYRQAAGRGLQLLFYSVGIGQISSEVPQNLSASRPQDRQFILSSKKLLLSDSGFYLCAWSSRGGETQYFGPGTRLLVL.

This clonotype was counted ten times or more. The CDR3 loop reads CASSLEGREYYGYTF. CDR3 sequence (DNA): TGTGCCAGCAGCTTAGAAGGCAGGGAATACTATGGCTACACCTTC. V usage is TRBV7-2 and J usage is TRBJ1-2, with a tentative D call TRBD1 (5 bases). Trimming shortened V by 1 base and J by 3 bases, and 12 bases separated the two germline ends. The germline V gene encodes CDR1 SGHTA and CDR2 FQGNSA. The length of the CDR3 is 15 residues.

The count of this clonotype is one. A read error may account for a junction end that differs from germline. The chain is built from TRBV19 and TRBJ2-2; D unclear. Germline V gene lookup returns CDR1 LNHDA and CDR2 SQIVND (reference sequence). The CDR3 has 13 residues. Here the CDR3 DNA reads TGTGCCAGAAGTACGGAGAAGACCGGGGAGCTGTTTTTT. It translates to CARSTEKTGELFF.

This clonotype was seen only a few times. The rearrangement links TRBV5-1 to TRBJ2-1; D could derive from TRBD1 or TRBD2 (5 bases each). The CDR3 has 14 residues. From germline, CDR1 is SGHRS and CDR2 YFSETQ. Trimming took 0 bases from V and 5 from J, leaving 9 bases between them. The CDR3 protein is CASSLAGTDNEQFF. The CDR3 nucleotides are TGCGCCAGCAGCTTGGCCGGGACGGACAATGAGCAGTTCTTC. Drawing the rest from reference TRBV5-1 and TRBJ2-1, the complete variable domain is KAGVTQTPRYLIKTRGQQVTLSCSPISGHRSVSWYQQTPGQGLQFLFEYFSETQRNKGNFPGRFSGRQFSNSRSEMNVSTLELGDSALYLCASSLAGTDNEQFFGPGTRLTVL.

The J gene is TRBJ1-1, the V gene TRBV5-1; D possibly corresponds to TRBD1 (5 bases). Trimming took 0 bases from V and 3 from J, leaving 18 bases between them. The CDR3 length is 17 residues. Germline loops: CDR1 SGHRS, CDR2 YFSETQ. The CDR3 reads CASSLAGESAIDTEAFF. Written as DNA, the CDR3 is TGCGCCAGCAGCTTGGCGGGGGAGAGTGCGATCGACACTGAAGCTTTCTTT.

This clonotype was detected only a few times. The rearrangement joins TRBV9 to TRBJ2-1; TRBD2 matches 13 bases. The CDR3 runs 21 residues. V dropped 2 bases and J dropped 1; count of bases not matched to a gene: 15. Germline lookup yields CDR1 SGDLS and CDR2 YYNGEE. This CDR3 is CASSVGAPGLAGRKSYNEQFF. In DNA form, the CDR3 reads TGTGCCAGCAGCGTGGGGGCCCCGGGACTAGCGGGAAGGAAGTCCTACAATGAGCAGTTCTTC.

The chain carries TRBV14 and TRBJ2-1, with a tentative D call TRBD1 (6 bases). Germline assignment: CDR1 SGHDN and CDR2 FVKESK. Trimming stripped 1 base from V and 9 bases from J, with 13 bases between. This CDR3 contains 14 residues. The CDR3 region has the DNA TGTGCCAGCAGCCAAGTCGGCAGGGGCGGTGAGCAGTTCTTC. It codes for CASSQVGRGGEQFF.